This section outlines one T cell receptor beta chain sequence together with its context. This sample stems from a study of CD8 T cells in Susac syndrome. Negative isolation yielded the CD8+ and CD4+ T cells, while FACS enriched the TEMRA cells. Reverse transcription of about 0.5 to 1 ug RNA was carried out with random hexamers. TCRdb redid the calling of the immunoSEQ multiplex PCR reads with MiXCR, one entry per CDR3 protein. The sample holds about 130,000 distinct CDR3 sequences, about 92% seen once. This TCR derives from a human donor with multiple sclerosis. The sequencing input was CD8+ T cells from PBMCs.

In nucleotides, the CDR3 is TGTGCCAGCAGCTTATTTCCCGGCTACGAGCAGTACTTC. Encoded protein: CASSLFPGYEQYF. The chain recombines TRBV7-3 with TRBJ2-7; no reliable D call. The germline gives CDR1 SGHTA, CDR2 FQGTGA. The CDR3 sequence is 13 residues long. The V end was cut by 2 bases, the J end by 3 bases, with 8 bases between.